A selection of T cell receptor beta chains follows, all from one sample in a study of graft-versus-host responses after intestinal transplantation. Repertoires were generated with immunoSEQ multiplex PCR, while TCRdb's copy carries only in-frame clones and drops some. The data contain fewer than 95,000 clones, over 90% of them singletons. Antigen specificity for these receptors is unknown. This specimen consisted of unstimulated CD4+ T cells sorted from spleen or lymph node cells, obtained before transplant. The receptor set was obtained from a human donor who was the organ donor for an intestinal transplant. The CDR3 runs from the conserved cysteine through the conserved F or W. D genes are given only for firm matches. Part of the rows lack a size; the others show once, few, many or a class for expanded clones.

d_call	v_call	j_call	clone_size	cdr3_nt	cdr3_aa
-	TRBV6-5	TRBJ1-6	-	TGTGCCAGCAGTTACCTGACAGGAGATAATTCACCCCTCCACTTT	CASSYLTGDNSPLHF
-	TRBV11-2	TRBJ2-1	-	TGTGCCAGCAGCTCGGTACGGGGGGCGAAAAACAATGAGCAGTTCTTC	CASSSVRGAKNNEQFF
-	TRBV6-5	TRBJ2-2	-	TGTGCCAGCAGTTACTCGACGCGCGGGCGGGGGGAGCTGTTTTTT	CASSYSTRGRGELFF
-	TRBV25-1	TRBJ2-3	-	TGTGCCAGCAGAAGAGGGAGCACAGATACGCAGTATTTT	CASRRGSTDTQYF
-	TRBV29-1	TRBJ1-2	-	TGCAGCGTTGTCGGGGAACAGGTCTATGGCTACACCTTC	CSVVGEQVYGYTF
-	TRBV4-2	TRBJ2-2	-	TGTGCCAGCAGCCAAGATCAACCGGGGGCCGGGGAGCTGTTTTTT	CASSQDQPGAGELFF
-	TRBV10-3	TRBJ1-4	few	TGTGCCATCAGTGAGACAGCAACTAATGAAAAACTGTTTTTT	CAISETATNEKLFF
-	TRBV7-9	TRBJ1-1	-	TGTGCCAGCAGACCGGAAGTTGGCGGCACTGAAGCTTTCTTT	CASRPEVGGTEAFF
-	TRBV6-6	TRBJ2-7	-	TGTGCCAGCAGTTATCGGTCCCTCGAGCAGTACTTC	CASSYRSLEQYF
-	TRBV2	TRBJ2-1	-	TGTGCCAGCAGTGAAGGGAACCGGGGATCTCGGTTCTTC	CASSEGNRGSRFF
TRBD1	TRBV18	TRBJ2-7	-	TGTGCCAGCTCACGTCAGGGGGCGGTCTACGAGCAGTACTTC	CASSRQGAVYEQYF
TRBD1	TRBV27	TRBJ1-1	-	TGTGCCAGCAGTTTCGACAGGGGGCCTTTGTATACTGAAGCTTTCTTT	CASSFDRGPLYTEAFF
-	TRBV2	TRBJ1-3	-	TGTGCCAGCAGTGGGGGCTCTGGAAACACCATATATTTT	CASSGGSGNTIYF
-	TRBV2	TRBJ1-1	-	TGTGCCAGCAAAATTCACATGACAGTCAACACTGAAGCTTTCTTT	CASKIHMTVNTEAFF
-	TRBV11-2	TRBJ2-7	-	TGTGCCAGCAGCTCGCATATGACAAGAACGGACTACGAGCAGTACTTC	CASSSHMTRTDYEQYF
TRBD1	TRBV25-1	TRBJ1-4	-	TGTGCCAGCAGTGGAACTTCCGGGACAGGGAACGAAAAACTGTTTTTT	CASSGTSGTGNEKLFF
-	TRBV4-1	TRBJ2-1	-	TGCGCCAGCAGCCAAGCCTGGTCGAACAATGAGCAGTTCTTC	CASSQAWSNNEQFF
-	TRBV25-1	TRBJ2-1	-	TGTGCCAGCAGGGGCCTCTCCTACAATGAGCAGTTCTTC	CASRGLSYNEQFF
-	TRBV28	TRBJ2-3	-	TGTGCCAGCAGTCCCCTTGGGCTGGCGCAGGGTCCAGGTACGCAGTATTTT	CASSPLGLAQGPGTQYF
-	TRBV18	TRBJ1-5	-	TGTGCCAGCTCACCACAGGGCAATCAGCCCCAGCATTTT	CASSPQGNQPQHF
-	TRBV9	TRBJ1-1	-	TGTGCCAGCAGCGTAGGGGGTTACACTGAAGCTTTCTTT	CASSVGGYTEAFF
-	TRBV5-8	TRBJ1-5	-	TGTGCCAGCAGCTTGGTACCGGGCTCTTGGGGTATGGAGCCCCAGCATTTT	CASSLVPGSWGMEPQHF
-	TRBV28	TRBJ2-2	-	TGTGCCAGCAGCAAATACGCAGAGAACACCGGGGAGCTGTTTTTT	CASSKYAENTGELFF
-	TRBV11-1	TRBJ2-5	-	TGTGCCAGCAGCTTTGGGGGGGCCACGGAGACCCAGTACTTC	CASSFGGATETQYF
-	TRBV5-4	TRBJ2-7	-	TGTGCCAGCAGCTTGTTTTCGAGTGGGGGGTCCTACGAGCAGTACTTC	CASSLFSSGGSYEQYF
-	TRBV28	TRBJ2-7	-	TGTGCCAGCAGTTTATACAGGGATAATTACGAGCAGTACTTC	CASSLYRDNYEQYF
-	TRBV7-2	TRBJ2-7	-	TGTGCCAGCAGCTTAATGCAGACCTACGAGCAGTACTTC	CASSLMQTYEQYF
-	TRBV28	TRBJ2-4	-	TGTGCCAGCAGTTTAGCTGGGATAGCCAAAAACATTCAGTACTTC	CASSLAGIAKNIQYF
TRBD1	TRBV5-1	TRBJ2-4	-	TGCGCCAGCAGCTTAGCCGGGACAGGGGCAAACATTCAGTACTTC	CASSLAGTGANIQYF
TRBD2	TRBV28	TRBJ2-3	-	TGTGCCAGCAGCTTCGCGGGGGGAATCACAGATACGCAGTATTTT	CASSFAGGITDTQYF
TRBD2	TRBV27	TRBJ2-7	once	TGTGCCAGCAGTTTATCGGGGGTGGGGACTAGCTACGAGCAGTACTTC	CASSLSGVGTSYEQYF
-	TRBV7-7	TRBJ1-5	-	TGTGCTAGCAGTCCCGGGACCAATCAGCCCCAGCATTTT	CASSPGTNQPQHF
TRBD1	TRBV2	TRBJ2-7	few	TGTGCCAGCAGCGAAGACAGGGGGAGGGAGCAGTACTTC	CASSEDRGREQYF
TRBD2	TRBV4-1	TRBJ2-7	-	TGCGCCAGCAGCCAAGAAAAGCGGGGAGCCTACGAGCAGTACTTC	CASSQEKRGAYEQYF
TRBD1	TRBV7-2	TRBJ1-1	-	TGTGCCAGCAGCTTAGATGGGGGCTCCAGGGGGCTGAACACTGAAGCTTTCTTT	CASSLDGGSRGLNTEAFF
TRBD2	TRBV28	TRBJ2-7	-	TGTGCCAGCAGTACTCCAGCGGGGCAGGGATACGAGCAGTACTTC	CASSTPAGQGYEQYF
-	TRBV21-1	TRBJ1-5	-	TGTGCCGGGGGGGGTTTCTGGATATGGGATCAGCCCCAGCATTTT	CAGGGFWIWDQPQHF
TRBD2	TRBV6-5	TRBJ2-3	-	TGTGCCAGCAGGGCTAGCGGGGGCACAGATACGCAGTATTTT	CASRASGGTDTQYF
-	TRBV27	TRBJ1-1	-	TGTGCCAGCGCCATTGGGATAGGGAACACTGAAGCTTTCTTT	CASAIGIGNTEAFF
TRBD1	TRBV18	TRBJ1-5	-	TGTGCCAGCTCACCCCAACAGGGGGCGGTTTCTTATCAGCCCCAGCATTTT	CASSPQQGAVSYQPQHF
-	TRBV7-9	TRBJ2-3	-	TGTGCCAGCAGCTTAGAGGGACAACCCACAGATACGCAGTATTTT	CASSLEGQPTDTQYF
-	TRBV4-2	TRBJ2-1	-	TGTGCCAGCAGCCAGGGAGTAGCCGGTGGCTCCTACAATGAGCAGTTCTTC	CASSQGVAGGSYNEQFF
TRBD1	TRBV2	TRBJ2-1	-	TGTGCCAGCCTCGGGACAGGCTCCTTCGAGCAGTTCTTC	CASLGTGSFEQFF
-	TRBV18	TRBJ1-4	-	TGTGCCAGCTCACCCCCGGGACTGCAGATTGAAAAACTGTTTTTT	CASSPPGLQIEKLFF
TRBD1	TRBV9	TRBJ1-1	-	TGTGCCAGCAGCGCGGGACAGGGGGCGCCTAACACTGAAGCTTTCTTT	CASSAGQGAPNTEAFF
TRBD1	TRBV6-1	TRBJ1-2	-	TGTGCCAGCAGTGCCGGGACAGGGGCACGGGGCTACACCTTC	CASSAGTGARGYTF
TRBD1	TRBV18	TRBJ1-2	-	TGTGCCAGCTCACCTCCGGACAGGGGAGCAGGGGGCTACACCTTC	CASSPPDRGAGGYTF
TRBD2	TRBV5-1	TRBJ2-1	few	TGCGCCAGCAGCTTACTAGCGGGGGGGCTCTACAATGAGCAGTTCTTC	CASSLLAGGLYNEQFF